The clone carrying this TCR beta chain was seen a handful of times. Antigen specificity is unknown. Only in-frame clones appear in the TCRdb table, and some are missing; sequencing was by immunoSEQ multiplex PCR. The table includes about 89,000 clones, about 90% detected once. The entry originates in a study of T cell responses to AZD1222 COVID-19 vaccine. Whole-study results and caveats: An increase in Spike-specific TCR breadth and depth was observed after two AZD1222 doses. Just a handful of AZD1222 recipients tested seropositive at baseline. There were mostly white British donors and more females than males, and clonal diversity was possibly underestimated. Nearly half of spike-specific TCRs reportedly go after variant regions that carry no mutations.

CDR1 and CDR2 from the germline V gene are SEHNR and FQNEAQ (reference sequence). This CDR3 comprises 15 residues. V shed 5 bases and J shed 9 bases, with 20 bases lying between them. V gene TRBV7-9 combines with J gene TRBJ2-1; unclear D gene. The clonotype originates from an adult in good health. The sequencing used peripheral blood, collected on day 0 of MenACWY control vaccination. Written as DNA, the CDR3 is TGTGCCAGCAGCGAACTGTCGAGTATCGTTATTGAGCAGTTCTTC. This gives the protein CASSELSSIVIEQFF.